The 20 T cell receptor beta chains in this list originate from one sample, sequenced in a study of regulatory T cells in long-lasting Graves disease. Time point noted: persistent/refractory GD, antithyroid drugs over 5 years with positive TRAb. PBMC RNA served as the TCR library source. iRepertoire HTBI primers and Arm-PCR of CDR3 regions built TCR beta libraries. MiXCR, run by TCRdb on the multiplex PCR reads, gives a single entry per CDR3 protein. The sample includes about 400,000 distinct CDR3 sequences, around 20% seen only once; the top ten take less than 25%. Specimen: peripheral blood mononuclear cells (PBMCs), collected when the disease was refractory, from a patient treated with antithyroid drugs. These receptors were taken from a female donor with Graves disease.

This clonotype appeared many times. This chain joins TRBV28 and TRBJ2-7; weak D call: TRBD2 (5 bases). The V gene's germline CDR1 is MDHEN and CDR2 SYDVKM. This CDR3 is built from 14 residues. Deletions cut 7 bases from V and 4 bases from J, with 17 bases between. CDR3 protein: CASTSLGVRYEQYF. CDR3 DNA: TGTGCCAGCACATCACTCGGGGTTCGATACGAGCAGTACTTC.

The CDR3 loop is CASRLRQGFDSYEQYF. DNA for the CDR3: TGCGCCAGCAGACTCCGACAGGGCTTTGACTCCTACGAGCAGTACTTC. The chain carries TRBV5-1 and TRBJ2-7; TRBD1 aligns across 7 bases. Germline loops: CDR1 SGHRS, CDR2 YFSETQ. The CDR3 runs 16 residues. With V trimmed by 5 bases and J by 0 bases, 11 bases remained unmatched. Variable domain in full (rest from reference TRBV5-1 and TRBJ2-7): KAGVTQTPRYLIKTRGQQVTLSCSPISGHRSVSWYQQTPGQGLQFLFEYFSETQRNKGNFPGRFSGRQFSNSRSEMNVSTLELGDSALYLCASRLRQGFDSYEQYFGPGTRLTVT.

This clonotype was recorded many times. The chain employs TRBV6-1 and TRBJ2-7; TRBD1 matches 7 bases. The CDR3 consists of 15 residues. CDR1 MNHNS and CDR2 SASEGT come from the germline V gene. V gave up 3 bases and J gave up 2 bases; unmatched junction bases: 7. The CDR3 DNA reads TGTGCCAGCAGTGACCCCGGGACAGCCCCCTACGAGCAGTACTTC. The encoded protein is CASSDPGTAPYEQYF.

This sequence joins TRBV7-2 and TRBJ1-1; D ambiguous. With 6 bases removed from V and 1 base from J, the gap between germline ends came to 12 bases. The CDR3 extends over 14 amino acids. Germline V gene lookup returns CDR1 SGHTA and CDR2 FQGNSA. CDR3 residues: CASRMPRQNTEAFF. The DNA for the CDR3 is TGTGCCAGCAGGATGCCCCGCCAGAACACTGAAGCTTTCTTT.

This clonotype was seen only a few times. V gene TRBV29-1 combines with J gene TRBJ2-7; 7 bases agree with TRBD2. V shed 4 bases and J 4 bases; nucleotides not matched to a gene: 7. This CDR3 region has 13 residues. Germline V gene lookup returns CDR1 SQVTM and CDR2 ANQGSEA. CDR3 nucleotides: TGCAGCGTTGGGGGGGGATTATTGTACGAGCAGTACTTC. Its translation is CSVGGGLLYEQYF.

Ten or more counts support this clonotype. The rearrangement joins TRBV6-5 to TRBJ1-1; D is uncertain. This CDR3 is 13 amino acids long. Germline CDR1 reads MNHEY; CDR2 reads SVGAGI. V dropped 0 bases and J dropped 7 bases, with 9 bases sitting between them. The CDR3 DNA reads as TGTGCCAGCAGTTACTCGCCGACGGATGAAGCTTTCTTT. This translates into CASSYSPTDEAFF.

This clonotype occurred many times. The chain links TRBV10-3 to TRBJ2-7; D may be TRBD2 (6 bases). This CDR3 has 13 residues. The V gene's germline CDR1 is ENHRY and CDR2 SYGVKD. Trimming cost V 6 bases and J 3 bases, with 12 bases left between them. CDR3 protein: CAIRPGTDYEQYF. CDR3 DNA: TGTGCCATCAGGCCCGGGACTGACTACGAGCAGTACTTC.

Regarding this clonotype: A far larger clone is only one base removed, so a read error is likely. The rearrangement joins TRBV7-8 to TRBJ2-5, with D tentatively TRBD1 (6 bases). This CDR3 has 14 amino acids. Looked up from germline, CDR1 is SGHVS and CDR2 is FQNEAQ. The CDR3 nucleotides read TGTGCCAGCGCAATACAGGGATCCAGAGAGGCCCAGTACTTC. Its protein is CASAIQGSREAQYF.

This clonotype occurred many times. The chain uses TRBV29-1 and TRBJ1-1; D gene unclear. The CDR3 extends over 13 amino acids. The V and J ends lost 5 bases and 1 base respectively, with 11 bases between them. In germline, CDR1 is SQVTM, CDR2 ANQGSEA. DNA of the CDR3: TGCAGCGTTAATAATCCCCAGAACACTGAAGCTTTCTTT. Translated: CSVNNPQNTEAFF.

As to this clonotype: A much larger clone differs by one base, so this may be a read error. Here the CDR3 reads CARTHLYGYTF. CDR3 nucleotide sequence: TGTGCCCGGACTCACCTCTATGGCTACACCTTC. The V gene is TRBV30, the J gene TRBJ1-2, with D unresolved. Germline CDR1 and CDR2: GTSNPN and SVGIG (reference sequence). The CDR3 contains 11 residues. Between the trimmed V and J ends, which lost 8 bases and 4 bases, there was a span of 11 bases.

This clonotype showed up many times. This chain connects TRBV7-6 to TRBJ2-7; 8 positions agree with TRBD1. V was clipped by 1 base and J by 7 bases; unmatched bases: 9. The CDR3 sequence is 15 residues long. Germline CDR1 and CDR2: SGHVS and FNYEAQ. This CDR3 is CASSLGAGGAGEQYF. The CDR3 DNA reads TGTGCCAGCAGCTTAGGGGCAGGGGGCGCGGGGGAGCAGTACTTC.

J is TRBJ2-3 and V is TRBV3-1, with D possibly called TRBD1 or TRBD2 (5 bases each). V was pared by 4 bases and J by 2 bases, with 13 bases between. The germline V gene has CDR1 LGHDT and CDR2 YNNKEL (reference sequence). CDR3 length equals 15 residues. The CDR3 sequence: CASSPGTGSTDTQYF. CDR3 bases: TGTGCCAGCAGCCCCGGGACCGGGTCCACAGATACGCAGTATTTT.

This clonotype was recorded many times. The chain carries TRBV11-2 and TRBJ2-7; D call uncertain. V was clipped by 1 base and J by 5 bases, with 9 bases between them. The CDR3 consists of 13 residues. The germline CDR1 and CDR2 sequences are SGHAT and FQNNGV. The CDR3 sequence: CASSLGSLDEQYF. The CDR3 DNA is TGTGCCAGCAGCTTAGGAAGTCTCGACGAGCAGTACTTC. The entire variable domain, with the rest obtained from reference TRBV11-2 and TRBJ2-7, is as follows: EAGVAQSPRYKIIEKRQSVAFWCNPISGHATLYWYQQILGQGPKLLIQFQNNGVVDDSQLPKDRFSAERLKGVDSTLKIQPAKLEDSAVYLCASSLGSLDEQYFGPGTRLTVT.

V usage is TRBV28 and J usage is TRBJ2-3, with D possibly being TRBD2 (6 bases). Deletions cut 5 bases from V and 6 bases from J, with 15 bases between. Germline V gene lookup returns CDR1 MDHEN and CDR2 SYDVKM. This CDR3 has 14 residues. Here the CDR3 reads CASSQPGGDDTQYF. In nucleotides, the CDR3 is TGTGCCAGCAGTCAACCCGGAGGGGATGATACGCAGTATTTT.

This clonotype showed up many times. V and J are TRBV27 and TRBJ2-7; 12 positions match TRBD2. After removal of 4 bases from V and 4 bases from J, the junction contained 14 bases not matched to a gene. The CDR3 has 18 residues. The germline gives CDR1 MNHEY, CDR2 SMNVEV (reference sequence). CDR3 DNA sequence: TGTGCCAGCAGTTATCGGGGACTAGCGGGTGAAACCCCGTACGAGCAGTACTTC. Encoded protein: CASSYRGLAGETPYEQYF.

This clonotype was seen many times. J is TRBJ2-5 and V is TRBV12-3 or TRBV12-4; D possibly corresponds to TRBD1 (6 bases). There are 15 residues in the CDR3. Between the trimmed V and J ends, which lost 6 bases and 2 bases, there was a span of 16 bases. CDR3 sequence (DNA): TGTGCCAGCAGACTAGTCGGGACACCACAAGAGACCCAGTACTTC. Translated, it gives CASRLVGTPQETQYF.

The chain joins TRBV20-1 to TRBJ1-5; D remains unclear. The CDR3 contains 14 residues. The germline V gene encodes CDR1 DFQATT and CDR2 SNEGSKA (reference sequence). The germline V and J ends were trimmed by 1 base and 0 bases, with 7 bases remaining between them. The CDR3 loop reads CSARVGNSNQPQHF. CDR3 bases: TGCAGTGCTAGAGTAGGCAATAGCAATCAGCCCCAGCATTTT.

V is TRBV6-2 or TRBV6-3 and J is TRBJ1-1; D perhaps matches TRBD1 (6 bases). This CDR3 has 15 amino acids. Between the trimmed V and J ends, which lost 4 bases and 1 base, there was a span of 13 bases. Germline CDR1 reads MNHEY; CDR2 reads SVGEGT. The CDR3 sequence is CASSLTGTPNTEAFF. In DNA form, the CDR3 reads TGTGCCAGCAGTTTGACCGGGACACCGAACACTGAAGCTTTCTTT.

A few counts support this clonotype. This chain uses TRBV15 with TRBJ2-7; possibly TRBD1 for D (6 bases). From germline, CDR1 is LNHNV and CDR2 YYDKDF (reference sequence). The V and J ends lost 0 bases and 2 bases respectively, with 17 bases between them. This CDR3 is 17 amino acids long. CDR3: CATSRDLQGVIPYEQYF. In DNA, the CDR3 is TGTGCCACCAGCAGAGATTTACAGGGAGTTATACCCTACGAGCAGTACTTC.

The gene calls are TRBV2 and TRBJ2-7, with 8 bases identical to TRBD2. The CDR3 is 12 residues long. In germline, CDR1 is SNHLY, CDR2 FYNNEI. Here the CDR3 reads CAIKREKDEQYF. The CDR3 nucleotides read TGTGCTATAAAGCGGGAGAAGGACGAGCAGTACTTC. Full variable domain (rest looked up from reference TRBV2 and TRBJ2-7): EPEVTQTPSHQVTQMGQEVILRCVPISNHLYFYWYRQILGQKVEFLVSFYNNEISEKSEIFDDQFSVERPDGSNFTLKIRSTKLEDSAMYFCAIKREKDEQYFGPGTRLTVT.